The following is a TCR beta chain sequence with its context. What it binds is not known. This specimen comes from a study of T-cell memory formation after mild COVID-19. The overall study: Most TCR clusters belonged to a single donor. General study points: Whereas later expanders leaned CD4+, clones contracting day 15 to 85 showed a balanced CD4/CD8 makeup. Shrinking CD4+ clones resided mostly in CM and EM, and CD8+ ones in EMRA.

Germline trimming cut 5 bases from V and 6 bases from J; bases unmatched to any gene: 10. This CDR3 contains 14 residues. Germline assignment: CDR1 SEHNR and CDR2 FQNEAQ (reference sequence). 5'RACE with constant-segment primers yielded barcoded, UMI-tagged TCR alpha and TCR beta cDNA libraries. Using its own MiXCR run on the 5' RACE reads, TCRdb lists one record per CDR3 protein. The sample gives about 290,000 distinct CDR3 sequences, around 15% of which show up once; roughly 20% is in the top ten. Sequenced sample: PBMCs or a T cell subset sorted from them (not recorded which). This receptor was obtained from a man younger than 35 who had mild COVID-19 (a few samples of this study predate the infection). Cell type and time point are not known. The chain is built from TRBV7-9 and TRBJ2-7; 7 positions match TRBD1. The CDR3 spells CASSPGTDWGEQYF. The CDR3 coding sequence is TGTGCCAGCAGCCCCGGGACAGACTGGGGCGAGCAGTACTTC.